The rows below give T cell receptor beta chains drawn from one sample of a study of blood T cell repertoires in COVID-19. Sequenced by immunoSEQ multiplex PCR; TCRdb stores in-frame clones only, minus some. The sample includes 200,000 to 250,000 clones, roughly 89% seen only once; the top ten take roughly 6%. Sequencing used peripheral blood. All receptors come from a man aged 60 to 75 who had recovered from COVID-19. Both conserved end residues are trimmed from each CDR3. The order of the fields is V gene, J gene, CDR3 protein.

>TRBV19|TRBJ2-5
ASSPSGRSGETQY
>TRBV9|TRBJ2-2
ASSRGGPNTGELF
>TRBV10-3|TRBJ1-2
AISESVQGANYGYT
>TRBV18|TRBJ2-1
ASQYSGSGNEQF
>TRBV24-1|TRBJ1-2
ATSQTPGTGKGANYGYT
>TRBV3-1/TRBV3-2|TRBJ1-1
ASSVTGTNTEAF
>TRBV5-8|TRBJ2-5
ASSLAFRETQY
>TRBV5-4|TRBJ1-2
ASSLQGNYGYT
>TRBV4-3|TRBJ2-2
ASSQDRGGELF
>TRBV19|TRBJ2-3
ASSMARLAGGGPDTQY
>TRBV6-2/TRBV6-3|TRBJ1-3
ASSYSRDRALRNTIY
>TRBV27|TRBJ2-5
ASTRAGGPGETQY
>TRBV9|TRBJ2-3
ASSVGTPTQNTQY
>TRBV2|TRBJ2-5
ARNSGGETQY
>TRBV19|TRBJ1-4
ASSPIEYGTENEKLF
>TRBV5-1|TRBJ1-1
ASSLGAGGKGEAF
>TRBV9|TRBJ1-2
ASTPQQANYGYT
>TRBV19|TRBJ2-1
ASSQVRGYNEQF
>TRBV11-3|TRBJ2-1
ASSYRQVRARYNEQF
>TRBV2|TRBJ1-1
ASRPRQGSGTEAF
>TRBV4-1|TRBJ2-7
ASSQGLGGFYEQY
>TRBV6-5|TRBJ1-2
ASSLTGSGYGYT
>TRBV6-5|TRBJ2-5
ASRASGGVETQY
>TRBV5-8|TRBJ2-2
ASSLPDSPPSGELF
>TRBV4-2|TRBJ2-7
ASSPREGTGIGYEQY
>TRBV21-1|TRBJ2-1
ASSKSSGGLDTSNEQF
>TRBV7-2|TRBJ2-3
ASSFQPGTGAADTQY
>TRBV18|TRBJ1-6
ASSPLPGGIGNSPLH
>TRBV5-5|TRBJ2-1
ASSLVLPAGASYNEQF
>TRBV4-3|TRBJ1-3
ASSRLGTGFAGNTIY
>TRBV19|TRBJ1-5
ASRRTVNQPQH
>TRBV5-8|TRBJ2-2
ASSLLQGAQNTGELF
>TRBV5-1|TRBJ2-1
ASSLRGEPYNEQF
>TRBV3-1/TRBV3-2|TRBJ2-7
ASSPSWEASGSYEQY
>TRBV28|TRBJ2-7
ASSRTGGAYEQY
>TRBV15|TRBJ2-5
ATSRGGLSTETQY
>TRBV2|TRBJ1-2
ASSGGQGPTFYGYT